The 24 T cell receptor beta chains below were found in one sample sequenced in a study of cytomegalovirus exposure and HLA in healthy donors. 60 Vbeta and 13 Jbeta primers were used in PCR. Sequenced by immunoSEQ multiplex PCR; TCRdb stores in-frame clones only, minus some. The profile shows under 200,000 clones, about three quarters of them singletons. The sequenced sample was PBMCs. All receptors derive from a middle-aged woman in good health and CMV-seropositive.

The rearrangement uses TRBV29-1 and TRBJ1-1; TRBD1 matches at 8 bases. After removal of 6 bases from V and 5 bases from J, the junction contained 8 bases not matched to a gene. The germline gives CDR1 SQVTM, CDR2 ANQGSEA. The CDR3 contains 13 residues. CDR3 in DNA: TGCAGCGTAGGGACAGGTCCTGGGACTGAAGCTTTCTTT. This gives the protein CSVGTGPGTEAFF.

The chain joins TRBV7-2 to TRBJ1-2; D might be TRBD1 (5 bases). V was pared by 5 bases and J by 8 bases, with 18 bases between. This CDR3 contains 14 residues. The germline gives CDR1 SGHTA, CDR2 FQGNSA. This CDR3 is CASSPGGYTGGYTF. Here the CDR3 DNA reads TGTGCCAGCAGCCCCGGGGGGTATACGGGCGGCTACACCTTC.

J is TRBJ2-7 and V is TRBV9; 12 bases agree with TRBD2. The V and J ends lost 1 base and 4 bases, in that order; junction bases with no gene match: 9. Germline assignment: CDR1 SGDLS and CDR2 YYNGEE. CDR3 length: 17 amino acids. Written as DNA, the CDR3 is TGTGCCAGCAGCGTACAGCCGGGACTAGCGGGCGATTACGAGCAGTACTTC. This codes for CASSVQPGLAGDYEQYF.

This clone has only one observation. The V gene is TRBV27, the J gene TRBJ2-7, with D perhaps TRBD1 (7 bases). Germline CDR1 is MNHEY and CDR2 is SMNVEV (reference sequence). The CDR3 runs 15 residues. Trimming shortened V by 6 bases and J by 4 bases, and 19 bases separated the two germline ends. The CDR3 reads CASSSGAGGLYEQYF. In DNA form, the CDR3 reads TGTGCCAGCAGCTCGGGGGCAGGGGGTCTATACGAGCAGTACTTC.

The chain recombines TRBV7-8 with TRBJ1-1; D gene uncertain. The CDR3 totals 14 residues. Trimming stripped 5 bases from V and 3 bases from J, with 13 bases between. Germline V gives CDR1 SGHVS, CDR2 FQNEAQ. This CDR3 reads CASSPGEGHTEAFF. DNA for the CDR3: TGTGCCAGCAGCCCCGGGGAAGGGCACACTGAAGCTTTCTTT. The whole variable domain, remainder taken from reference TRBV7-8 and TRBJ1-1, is GAGVSQSPRYKVAKRGQDVALRCDPISGHVSLFWYQQALGQGPEFLTYFQNEAQLDKSGLPSDRFFAERPEGSVSTLKIQRTQQEDSAVYLCASSPGEGHTEAFFGQGTRLTVV.

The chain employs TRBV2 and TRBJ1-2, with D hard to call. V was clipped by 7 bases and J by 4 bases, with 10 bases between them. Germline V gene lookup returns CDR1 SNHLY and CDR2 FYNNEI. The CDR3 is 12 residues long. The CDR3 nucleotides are TGTGCCAGCATCGAAAGCGGCTATGGCTACACCTTC. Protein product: CASIESGYGYTF. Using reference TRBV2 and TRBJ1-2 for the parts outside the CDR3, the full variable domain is EPEVTQTPSHQVTQMGQEVILRCVPISNHLYFYWYRQILGQKVEFLVSFYNNEISEKSEIFDDQFSVERPDGSNFTLKIRSTKLEDSAMYFCASIESGYGYTFGSGTRLTVV.

The CDR3 spells CASSRRDRAYNEQFF. CDR3 nucleotide sequence: TGTGCCAGCAGCCGCCGGGACAGGGCATACAATGAGCAGTTCTTC. The gene calls are TRBV5-6 and TRBJ2-1; 9 bases agree with TRBD1. The J segment lost 4 bases and the V segment lost 4 bases, leaving 6 bases of the junction unmatched. CDR3 length: 15 residues. Germline-derived CDR1 and CDR2 are SGHDT and YYEEEE.

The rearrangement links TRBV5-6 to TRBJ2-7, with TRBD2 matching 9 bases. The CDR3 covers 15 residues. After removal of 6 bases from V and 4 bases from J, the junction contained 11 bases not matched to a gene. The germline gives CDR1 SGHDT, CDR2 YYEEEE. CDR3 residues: CASTLEGGRAYEQYF. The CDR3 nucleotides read TGTGCCAGCACCCTAGAAGGCGGGAGGGCGTACGAGCAGTACTTC.

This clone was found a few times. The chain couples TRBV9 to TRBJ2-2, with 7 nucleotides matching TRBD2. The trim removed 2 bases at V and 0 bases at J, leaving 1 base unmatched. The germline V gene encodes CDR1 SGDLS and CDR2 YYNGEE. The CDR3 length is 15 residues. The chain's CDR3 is CASSVRGANTGELFF. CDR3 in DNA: TGTGCCAGCAGCGTTCGGGGGGCGAACACCGGGGAGCTGTTTTTT.

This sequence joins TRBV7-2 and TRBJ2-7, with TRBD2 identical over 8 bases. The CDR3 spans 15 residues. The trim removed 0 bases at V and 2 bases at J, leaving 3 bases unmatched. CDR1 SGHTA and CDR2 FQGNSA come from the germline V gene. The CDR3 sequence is CASSLAREGTYEQYF. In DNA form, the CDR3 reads TGTGCCAGCAGCTTAGCCCGGGAGGGCACCTACGAGCAGTACTTC. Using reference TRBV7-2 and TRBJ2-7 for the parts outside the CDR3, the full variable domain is GAGVSQSPSNKVTEKGKDVELRCDPISGHTALYWYRQSLGQGLEFLIYFQGNSAPDKSGLPSDRFSAERTGGSVSTLTIQRTQQEDSAVYLCASSLAREGTYEQYFGPGTRLTVT.

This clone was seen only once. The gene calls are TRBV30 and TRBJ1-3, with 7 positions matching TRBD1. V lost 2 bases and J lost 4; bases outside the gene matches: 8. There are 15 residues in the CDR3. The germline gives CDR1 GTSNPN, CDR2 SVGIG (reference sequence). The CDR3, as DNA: TGTGCCTGGAGTCGCGACAGGGCCGGAGGAAACACCATATATTTT. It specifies CAWSRDRAGGNTIYF.

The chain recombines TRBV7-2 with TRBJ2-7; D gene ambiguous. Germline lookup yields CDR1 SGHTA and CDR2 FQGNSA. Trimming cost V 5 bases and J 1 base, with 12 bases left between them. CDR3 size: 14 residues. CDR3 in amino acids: CASSLTMASYEQYF. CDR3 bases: TGTGCCAGCAGCCTCACTATGGCATCCTACGAGCAGTACTTC.

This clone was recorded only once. In DNA, the CDR3 is TGTGCCTGGAGTGATGACAGTCGGTACAATGAGCAGTTCTTC. It encodes CAWSDDSRYNEQFF. The chain joins TRBV30 to TRBJ2-1, with a tentative D call TRBD1 (5 bases). Germline values: CDR1 GTSNPN, CDR2 SVGIG (reference sequence). The CDR3 loop spans 14 amino acids. The V and J ends lost 1 base and 4 bases respectively, with 11 bases between them.

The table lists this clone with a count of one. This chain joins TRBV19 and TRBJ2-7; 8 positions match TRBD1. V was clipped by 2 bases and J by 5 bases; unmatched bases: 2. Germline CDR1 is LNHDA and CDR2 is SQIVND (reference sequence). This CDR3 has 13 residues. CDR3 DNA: TGTGCCAGTAGTATACAGGGGGCCCACGAGCAGTACTTC. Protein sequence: CASSIQGAHEQYF.

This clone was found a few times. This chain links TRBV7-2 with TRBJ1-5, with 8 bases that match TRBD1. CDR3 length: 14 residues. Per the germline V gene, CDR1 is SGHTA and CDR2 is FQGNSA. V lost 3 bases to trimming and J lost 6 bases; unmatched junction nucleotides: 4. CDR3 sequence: CASSFLQGAQPQHF. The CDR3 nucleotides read TGTGCCAGCAGCTTCCTCCAGGGGGCTCAGCCCCAGCATTTT.

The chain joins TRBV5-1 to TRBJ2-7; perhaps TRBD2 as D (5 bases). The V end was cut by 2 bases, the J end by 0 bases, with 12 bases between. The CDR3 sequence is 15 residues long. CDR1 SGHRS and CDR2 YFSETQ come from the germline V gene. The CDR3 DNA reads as TGCGCCAGCAGCTTTATGACTACTAGCTCCTACGAGCAGTACTTC. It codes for CASSFMTTSSYEQYF.

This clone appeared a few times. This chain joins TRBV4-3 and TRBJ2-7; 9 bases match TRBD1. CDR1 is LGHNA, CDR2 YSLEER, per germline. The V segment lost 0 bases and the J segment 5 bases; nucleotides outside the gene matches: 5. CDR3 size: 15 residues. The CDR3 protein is CASSQERTGAHEQYF. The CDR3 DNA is TGCGCCAGCAGCCAAGAGAGGACAGGGGCCCACGAGCAGTACTTC.

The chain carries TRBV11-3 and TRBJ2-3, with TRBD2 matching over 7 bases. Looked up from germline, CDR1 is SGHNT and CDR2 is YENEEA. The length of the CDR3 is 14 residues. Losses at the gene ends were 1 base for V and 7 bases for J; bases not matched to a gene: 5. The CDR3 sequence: CASSLAWGGNTQYF. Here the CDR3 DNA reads TGTGCCAGCAGCTTAGCGTGGGGGGGTAATACGCAGTATTTT.

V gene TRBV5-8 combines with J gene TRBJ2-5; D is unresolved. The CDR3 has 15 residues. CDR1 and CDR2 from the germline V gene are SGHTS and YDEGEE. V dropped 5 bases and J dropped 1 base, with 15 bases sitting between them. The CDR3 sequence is CASSRSYPRQETQYF. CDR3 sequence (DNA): TGTGCCAGCAGTCGGTCCTACCCCCGCCAAGAGACCCAGTACTTC. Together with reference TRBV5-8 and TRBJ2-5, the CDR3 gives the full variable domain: EAGVTQSPTHLIKTRGQQATLRCSPISGHTSVYWYQQALGLGLQFLLWYDEGEERNRGNFPPRFSGRQFPNYSSELNVNALELEDSALYLCASSRSYPRQETQYFGPGTRLLVL.

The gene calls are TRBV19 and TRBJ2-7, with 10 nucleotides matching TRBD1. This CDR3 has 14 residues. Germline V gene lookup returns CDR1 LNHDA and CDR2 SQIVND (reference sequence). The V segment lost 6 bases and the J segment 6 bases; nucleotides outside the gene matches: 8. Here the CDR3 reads CASSSPGQGTEQYF. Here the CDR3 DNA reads TGTGCCAGTAGCTCCCCGGGACAGGGGACCGAGCAGTACTTC.

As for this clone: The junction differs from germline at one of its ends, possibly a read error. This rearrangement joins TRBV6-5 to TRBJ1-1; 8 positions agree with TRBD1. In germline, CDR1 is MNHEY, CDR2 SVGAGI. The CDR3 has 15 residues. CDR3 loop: CASGYSGQGNTEAFF. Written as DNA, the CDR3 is TGTGCCAGCGGTTACTCAGGACAGGGGAACACTGAAGCTTTCTTT.

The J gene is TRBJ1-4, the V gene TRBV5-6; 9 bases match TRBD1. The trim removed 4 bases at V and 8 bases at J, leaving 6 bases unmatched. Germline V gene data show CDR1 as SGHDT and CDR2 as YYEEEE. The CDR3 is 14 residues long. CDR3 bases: TGTGCCAGCAGCGGGACAGGGAAGGGGGAAAAACTGTTTTTT. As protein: CASSGTGKGEKLFF.

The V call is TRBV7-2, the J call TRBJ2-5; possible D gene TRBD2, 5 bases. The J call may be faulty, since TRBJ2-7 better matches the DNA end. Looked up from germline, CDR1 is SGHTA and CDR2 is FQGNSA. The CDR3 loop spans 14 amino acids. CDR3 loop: CASSLEAVRYEQYF. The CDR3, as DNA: TGTGCCAGCAGCCTGGAGGCAGTTCGCTACGAGCAGTACTTC.

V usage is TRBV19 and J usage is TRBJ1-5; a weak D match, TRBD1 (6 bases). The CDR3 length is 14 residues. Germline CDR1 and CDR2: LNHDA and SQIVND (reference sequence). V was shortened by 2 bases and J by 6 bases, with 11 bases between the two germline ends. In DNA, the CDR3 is TGTGCCAGTAGTATAACAGGGTCAGGTCAGCCCCAGCATTTT. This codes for CASSITGSGQPQHF.